The clone carrying this T cell receptor beta chain was detected many times. Its antigen is unidentified. Lactation, pregnancy, other autoimmune disease or uncontrolled infection led to exclusion of patients. The authors took PBMCs from 7.5 to 10 ml fresh peripheral blood. The data were obtained in a study of T cells in Graves' hyperthyroidism and ophthalmopathy. Whole-study results and caveats: From stable hyperthyroidism, ophthalmopathy was separated by a 13 V-J model. Most clonotypes expanded in the thyroid (above 0.001) were also present in blood.

TCR beta CDR3 regions were amplified from RNA transcripts. A set of HTBI primers served as the primers for a first-round RT-PCR of the TCR CDR3. TCRdb redid the calling of the multiplex PCR reads with MiXCR, one entry per CDR3 protein. The data contain a few hundred thousand distinct CDR3 sequences, around 20% of them singletons. The receptor's source is a man between 18 and 35 years old with Graves' hyperthyroidism. Sequences were obtained from blood.

CDR3 nucleotides: TGTGCCACCCAGGGACAGGGTAACACCGGGGAGCTGTTTTTT. Its translation is CATQGQGNTGELFF. The V and J genes are TRBV12-3 or TRBV12-4 and TRBJ2-2; the match to TRBD1 covers 9 bases. J gave up 2 bases and V 10 bases, and 5 bases lay outside the gene matches. The CDR3 length is 14 residues.